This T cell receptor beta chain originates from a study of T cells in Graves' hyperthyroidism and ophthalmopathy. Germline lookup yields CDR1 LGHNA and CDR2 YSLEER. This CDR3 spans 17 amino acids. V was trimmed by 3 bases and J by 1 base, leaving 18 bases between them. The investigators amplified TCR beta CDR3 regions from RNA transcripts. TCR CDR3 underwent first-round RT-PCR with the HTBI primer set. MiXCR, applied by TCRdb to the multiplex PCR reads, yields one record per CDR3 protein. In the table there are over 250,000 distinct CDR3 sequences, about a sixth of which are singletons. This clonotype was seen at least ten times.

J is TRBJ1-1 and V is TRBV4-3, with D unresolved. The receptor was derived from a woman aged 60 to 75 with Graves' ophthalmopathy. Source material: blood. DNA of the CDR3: TGCGCCAGCAGCCAGCAGCCAAGTATTTCCTCGAACACTGAAGCTTTCTTT. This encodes CASSQQPSISSNTEAFF.